One and the same sample provided the 30 T cell receptor beta chains below, sequenced in a study of brain metastases from non-small cell lung cancer. Some clones are missing from TCRdb's copy, which holds only in-frame ones; the method was immunoSEQ multiplex PCR. This sample yields under 2,000 clones, of which around four fifths are seen a single time; 17% belongs to the top ten. What was sequenced was primary lung tumor tissue. These receptors were obtained from a donor at least 40 years old with non-small cell lung cancer.

This clone came up a few times. This rearrangement joins TRBV10-3 to TRBJ2-6; D unresolved. The length of the CDR3 is 15 residues. The V end was cut by 6 bases, the J end by 2 bases, with 11 bases between. Germline V gives CDR1 ENHRY, CDR2 SYGVKD. The CDR3 DNA reads as TGTGCCATCAGCGAAGTAGGGACTGGGGCCAACGTCCTGACTTTC. Its protein is CAISEVGTGANVLTF.

This chain links TRBV15 with TRBJ2-3; D is perhaps TRBD1 (6 bases). Trimming left V 4 bases short and J 3 bases short, with 17 bases between. This CDR3 spans 16 amino acids. The germline CDR1 and CDR2 sequences are LNHNV and YYDKDF (reference sequence). CDR3 protein: CATSNPGQGITDTQYF. The CDR3, as DNA: TGTGCCACCAGCAACCCTGGGCAGGGGATAACAGATACGCAGTATTTT.

The V and J genes are TRBV19 and TRBJ2-7; 7 bases line up with TRBD1. After removal of 5 bases from V and 4 bases from J, the junction contained 5 bases not matched to a gene. The germline V gene has CDR1 LNHDA and CDR2 SQIVND (reference sequence). The CDR3 loop spans 13 amino acids. The CDR3: CASSPGQKYEQYF. The CDR3 DNA reads as TGTGCCAGTAGTCCGGGACAGAAATACGAGCAGTACTTC.

The J gene is TRBJ2-3, the V gene TRBV28; a possible D gene is TRBD2 (5 bases). Germline CDR1 reads MDHEN; CDR2 reads SYDVKM. This CDR3 region has 15 residues. V lost 4 bases and J 5 bases, leaving 16 bases between the germline ends. This CDR3 is CASSSPLRREDTQYF. CDR3 DNA: TGTGCCAGCAGTTCCCCTCTAAGACGGGAAGATACGCAGTATTTT.

The chain joins TRBV11-2 to TRBJ2-7; perhaps TRBD2 as D (6 bases). This CDR3 comprises 13 residues. V dropped 3 bases and J dropped 5 bases, with 11 bases sitting between them. The germline V gene has CDR1 SGHAT and CDR2 FQNNGV. CDR3 loop: CASSFTGSDEQYF. Written as DNA, the CDR3 is TGTGCCAGCAGCTTCACCGGGAGCGACGAGCAGTACTTC.

The chain joins TRBV19 to TRBJ1-2; TRBD1 matches 9 bases. Per germline, CDR1 LNHDA and CDR2 SQIVND (reference sequence). The CDR3 sequence is 17 residues long. Trimming took 9 bases from V and 1 from J; bases not matched to a gene: 15. The DNA of the CDR3 is TGTGCCAGCAGCGACCGGGACAGGGTGGGGGTTAACTATGGCTACACCTTC. Translating it yields CASSDRDRVGVNYGYTF. Looking up the rest from reference TRBV19 and TRBJ1-2 gives the full variable domain: DGGITQSPKYLFRKEGQNVTLSCEQNLNHDAMYWYRQDPGQGLRLIYYSQIVNDFQKGDIAEGYSVSREKKESFPLTVTSAQKNPTAFYLCASSDRDRVGVNYGYTFGSGTRLTVV.

The chain recombines TRBV9 with TRBJ2-5, with unresolved D. Germline-derived CDR1 and CDR2 are SGDLS and YYNGEE. The CDR3 covers 12 residues. Trimming pared 1 base from V and 5 bases from J, leaving 6 bases between. In DNA form, the CDR3 reads TGTGCCAGCAGCGTAATAGGGGAGACCCAGTACTTC. Residues: CASSVIGETQYF.

This chain connects TRBV14 to TRBJ2-3; D gene uncertain. The germline gives CDR1 SGHDN, CDR2 FVKESK. Trimming stripped 2 bases from V and 5 bases from J, with 11 bases between. This CDR3 spans 14 amino acids. CDR3 residues: CASSQRRGIDTQYF. The CDR3 nucleotides read TGTGCCAGCAGCCAAAGGAGAGGTATAGATACGCAGTATTTT.

This chain joins TRBV2 and TRBJ1-1; D is ambiguous. The germline V gene encodes CDR1 SNHLY and CDR2 FYNNEI. The CDR3 has 12 residues. Trimming left V 3 bases short and J 7 bases short, with 9 bases between. For the CDR3, the DNA is TGTGCCAGCAGTGAGCAAGGGTTTGAAGCTTTCTTT. Protein product: CASSEQGFEAFF.

This clone was seen a single time. The chain couples TRBV12-5 to TRBJ1-1; D unresolved. Germline V gene data show CDR1 as LGHNT and CDR2 as FRNRAP. This CDR3 has 14 residues. Trimming took 1 base from V and 6 from J, leaving 12 bases between them. CDR3 bases: TGTGCTAGTGGTTTGGACCCGATGGGGTCTGAAGCTTTCTTT. This translates into CASGLDPMGSEAFF.

J is TRBJ1-3 and V is TRBV12-3 or TRBV12-4; D remains unclear. Trimming stripped 6 bases from V and 0 bases from J, with 6 bases between. The CDR3 contains 13 residues. The CDR3 nucleotides read TGTGCCAGCAGCACATTCTCTGGAAACACCATATATTTT. Protein product: CASSTFSGNTIYF.

This clone showed up just a few times. V and J are TRBV7-2 and TRBJ2-5; 8 nucleotides align to TRBD1. J was trimmed by 5 bases and V by 4 bases; bases with no gene match: 9. Per the germline V gene, CDR1 is SGHTA and CDR2 is FQGNSA. The CDR3 is made up of 15 amino acids. The CDR3 loop reads CASSWGRGLRETQYF. The CDR3 region has the DNA TGTGCCAGCAGCTGGGGCAGGGGGCTTAGGGAGACCCAGTACTTC.

The chain combines TRBV2 with TRBJ1-2, with 8 positions matching TRBD1. Germline V CDR1 and CDR2: SNHLY, FYNNEI. The CDR3 has 14 residues. Unmatched junction bases numbered 12, after V lost 8 bases and J lost 7 bases. The CDR3 sequence is CASVVGRGLGGYTF. Written as DNA, the CDR3 is TGTGCCAGCGTGGTGGGCAGGGGGCTGGGTGGCTACACCTTC.

In its sample, this clone was seen a few times. The V call is TRBV25-1, the J call TRBJ1-4; TRBD1 is a possible D gene (5 bases). V was pared by 3 bases and J by 6 bases, with 14 bases between. From germline, CDR1 is MGHDK and CDR2 SYGVNS. This CDR3 contains 15 residues. The DNA for the CDR3 is TGTGCCAGCAGTGACGCAGGGAGGCCCGATGAAAAACTGTTTTTT. This sequence encodes CASSDAGRPDEKLFF.

The chain combines TRBV28 with TRBJ2-7; D perhaps matches TRBD2 (5 bases). V was cut by 6 bases and J by 5 bases, with 20 bases left in between. The CDR3 has 15 amino acids. Germline CDR1 is MDHEN and CDR2 is SYDVKM. The CDR3 coding sequence is TGTGCCAGCAGCCTTGGCCGGGATCCGATCAACGAGCAGTACTTC. This sequence encodes CASSLGRDPINEQYF.

This chain links TRBV4-2 with TRBJ1-1; D unclear. This CDR3 has 13 amino acids. V was shortened by 1 base and J by 7 bases, with 10 bases between the two germline ends. The germline V gene encodes CDR1 LGHNA and CDR2 YNFKEQ. For the CDR3, the DNA is TGTGCCAGCAGCCAAGTGGTGGAAATTGAAGCTTTCTTT. Protein sequence: CASSQVVEIEAFF.

The rearrangement joins TRBV5-1 to TRBJ2-1; 10 bases map to TRBD2. The CDR3 extends over 15 amino acids. Germline CDR1 is SGHRS and CDR2 is YFSETQ. V was pared by 8 bases and J by 0 bases, with 5 bases of the junction left unmatched. This CDR3 is CASLSGRSSYNEQFF. For the CDR3, the DNA is TGCGCCAGTCTTAGCGGGAGGAGCTCCTACAATGAGCAGTTCTTC.

This clone has just one count. The rearrangement links TRBV4-2 to TRBJ2-4; D is unclear. The CDR3 sequence is 17 residues long. Germline CDR1 is LGHNA and CDR2 is YNFKEQ. The V and J ends lost 2 bases and 7 bases respectively, with 21 bases between them. The CDR3 DNA sequence: TGTGCCAGCAGCCAATCCACTGCTGCTGCGATGAGGAACATTCAGTACTTC. Protein product: CASSQSTAAAMRNIQYF.

V and J are TRBV6-1 and TRBJ2-5; 9 nucleotides match TRBD2. The CDR3 is 17 residues long. J gave up 2 bases and V 3 bases, and 10 bases lay outside the gene matches. The germline V gene encodes CDR1 MNHNS and CDR2 SASEGT. CDR3 residues: CASSDRMLAGTQETQYF. The CDR3 region has the DNA TGTGCCAGCAGTGACAGGATGCTAGCGGGGACTCAAGAGACCCAGTACTTC.

This clone occurred a few times. V usage is TRBV6-5 and J usage is TRBJ2-3, with TRBD1 matching over 11 bases. Germline V gene data show CDR1 as MNHEY and CDR2 as SVGAGI. V shed 7 bases, J shed 7 bases, and the junction held 7 bases outside the gene matches. The CDR3 loop spans 14 amino acids. DNA for the CDR3: TGTGCCAGCACGAAGGGACAGGGGGTGTATACGCAGTATTTT. This codes for CASTKGQGVYTQYF.

The genes are TRBV20-1 and TRBJ1-1; 7 nucleotides match TRBD1. Germline V gene lookup returns CDR1 DFQATT and CDR2 SNEGSKA (reference sequence). The CDR3 has 17 amino acids. The J segment lost 0 bases and the V segment lost 3 bases, leaving 13 bases of the junction unmatched. The CDR3 loop reads CSASFLPGQTMNTEAFF. The CDR3 DNA reads TGCAGTGCTAGTTTTTTACCGGGACAGACCATGAACACTGAAGCTTTCTTT.

This chain joins TRBV7-9 and TRBJ1-5; D call uncertain. V gave up 5 bases and J gave up 2 bases, with 13 bases separating them. CDR1 and CDR2 (germline): SEHNR, FQNEAQ (reference sequence). CDR3 length: 15 amino acids. The CDR3 DNA reads as TGTGCCAGCAGCCTAACAAGCGCGGGCAATCAGCCCCAGCATTTT. Translated, it gives CASSLTSAGNQPQHF. Variable domain in full (rest from reference TRBV7-9 and TRBJ1-5): DTGVSQNPRHKITKRGQNVTFRCDPISEHNRLYWYRQTLGQGPEFLTYFQNEAQLEKSRLLSDRFSAERPKGSFSTLEIQRTEQGDSAMYLCASSLTSAGNQPQHFGDGTRLSIL.

The chain uses TRBV7-2 and TRBJ2-5; D is unresolved. The germline CDR1 and CDR2 sequences are SGHTA and FQGNSA. V was shortened by 1 base and J by 0 bases, with 6 bases between the two germline ends. The CDR3 covers 14 residues. CDR3 amino acids: CASSLGDYQETQYF. Written as DNA, the CDR3 is TGTGCCAGCAGCTTAGGGGATTACCAAGAGACCCAGTACTTC.

Only one count was recorded for this clone. This chain links TRBV4-3 with TRBJ1-4; 7 nucleotides line up with TRBD1. Losses at the gene ends were 2 bases for V and 5 bases for J; bases not matched to a gene: 8. CDR1 and CDR2 (germline): LGHNA, YSLEER. CDR3 length: 16 amino acids. The DNA of the CDR3 is TGCGCCAGCAGCCAAAAAACGGGACAGATGAATGAAAAACTGTTTTTT. Translated: CASSQKTGQMNEKLFF.

This rearrangement joins TRBV9 to TRBJ1-2; perhaps TRBD1 as D (5 bases). The CDR3 is 13 amino acids. Germline V CDR1 and CDR2: SGDLS, YYNGEE. V lost 0 bases and J lost 6, with 9 bases in between. The CDR3 nucleotides are TGTGCCAGCAGCGTAGAGGGAGGGGATGGCTACACCTTC. Translated: CASSVEGGDGYTF.

The CDR3 is CASSLMSGTEQYF. Written as DNA, the CDR3 is TGTGCCAGCAGCCTCATGAGCGGGACCGAGCAGTACTTC. This sequence joins TRBV12-3 or TRBV12-4 and TRBJ2-7; 7 nucleotides align to TRBD2. The V segment lost 6 bases and the J segment 6 bases; nucleotides outside the gene matches: 8. The CDR3 length is 13 residues.

This sequence joins TRBV7-2 and TRBJ2-7; perhaps TRBD2 as D (6 bases). Trimming pared 1 base from V and 2 bases from J, leaving 9 bases between. The CDR3 covers 14 residues. Germline CDR1 is SGHTA and CDR2 is FQGNSA. DNA for the CDR3: TGTGCCAGCAGCTTAGGACGGACTACCTACGAGCAGTACTTC. Translating it yields CASSLGRTTYEQYF.

The chain recombines TRBV5-5 with TRBJ2-7; a possible D gene is TRBD1 (5 bases). CDR3 length equals 17 residues. Germline V CDR1 and CDR2: SGHKS, YYEKEE (reference sequence). The V and J ends lost 7 bases and 3 bases respectively, with 26 bases between them. CDR3 coding DNA: TGTGCCAGCCGCAAAACAACGCAGGGATTTTCCCACTACGAGCAGTACTTC. It is translated as CASRKTTQGFSHYEQYF.

This chain uses TRBV23-1 with TRBJ1-5; D is undetermined. TRBV23-1 is an open reading frame, and its role is uncertain. The CDR3 is made up of 15 amino acids. Trimming pared 4 bases from V and 4 bases from J, leaving 14 bases between. In DNA, the CDR3 is TGCGCCAGCAGTCCTCGGCGCCCTTTGAATCAGCCCCAGCATTTT. Translating it yields CASSPRRPLNQPQHF.

The J gene is TRBJ1-1, the V gene TRBV7-3; the D is unclear. V was pared by 0 bases and J by 1 base, with 6 bases between. The CDR3 length is 14 residues. CDR1 SGHTA and CDR2 FQGTGA come from the germline V gene. The CDR3 coding sequence is TGTGCCAGCAGCTTAACTGGCAGGAACACTGAAGCTTTCTTT. It translates to CASSLTGRNTEAFF. Full variable domain (rest looked up from reference TRBV7-3 and TRBJ1-1): GAGVSQTPSNKVTEKGKYVELRCDPISGHTALYWYRQSLGQGPEFLIYFQGTGAADDSGLPNDRFFAVRPEGSVSTLKIQRTERGDSAVYLCASSLTGRNTEAFFGQGTRLTVV.